A single T cell receptor beta chain is shown here with its context. This clone was picked up a small number of times. What this receptor recognizes is not known. There are no base qualities to consult, and no much larger clone falls within one base. This record belongs to a study of beta chain features in type 1 diabetes (dated by TCRdb to the late 2010s). With respect to the entire study: Mean age, gender distribution, total cell number and subset yield were not different between patients and healthy donors. A total of roughly 110 million sorted cells were examined across all samples, and the number of cells per subset was strongly correlated with RNA yield. The study compared TCRB repertoires of sorted circulating CD4+ T cell subsets between recently diagnosed type 1 diabetes patients and matched healthy donors. Naive and central memory subsets were obtained from all 28 donors, but regulatory and stem cell-like memory subsets were isolated from only 8 patients and 8 healthy donors.

From each donor, a single peripheral blood sample of 100 to 150 mL on average was drawn into heparinised tubes. A BD FACSAria II was used to sort naive, central memory, regulatory and stem cell-like memory CD4+ T cells with a panel that included CD45RO, CCR7, CD25, CD127, CD95 and CD27. Purity was above 98% for every sorted population. Right away, PBMCs were isolated by Lymphoprep density gradient centrifugation and were stained directly, with no culture step. Samples were stained and sorted in pairs, with one healthy donor and one patient per experiment, so that batch effects were minimized. Trimming removed 5 bases from V and 2 bases from J, leaving 12 bases between the germline ends. CDR1 and CDR2, looked up from the germline V gene, are SGHTA and FQGTGA. The CDR3 measures 14 amino acids from cysteine to phenylalanine. The entry retains the CDR3 DNA only, 42 bases that are in frame from base 1.

Study-wide findings and limitations: Because small numbers of individuals were included in the HLA sub-analyses, any influence of HLA type on TCRB rearrangement was left unresolved. At VDJ recombination sites, type 1 diabetes patients had fewer insertions and more deleted nucleotides, which implies abnormalities in thymic rearrangement. Because cDNA was sequenced instead of genomic DNA, activated cells with high expression could be over-represented, although the groups did not differ in activation or CD3 levels. A moderate but significant shortening of TCRB CDR3 length was observed in type 1 diabetes patients in all four CD4+ subsets. Shorter templates might have been favored by PCR, but patient and control samples were amplified and corrected together, so both groups would have been affected equally by any skew. Naive, central memory and regulatory TCRB repertoires appeared to be more alike among patients than among healthy donors.

The High Capacity cDNA Reverse Transcription Kit was used to reverse transcribe all of the isolated RNA, meaning that expressed TCRB transcripts were what got sequenced. Deep immunoSEQ sequencing was performed on naive, central memory and regulatory T cell samples, with an average of roughly 3.6 million total reads per sample. Sorted cells were lysed in RLT buffer, and RNA was extracted using DNase-treated RNeasy Micro or Mini kits according to cell number. Each cell subset was processed on its own to prevent cross-contamination, while patient and healthy donor samples were processed together. The immunoSEQ multiplex PCR was used to amplify TCRB sequences from cDNA, generating 87-bp fragments that spanned the CDR3 region. Amplicons were sequenced on the Illumina HiSeq platform. The paper's data handling went like this. PCR bias was corrected computationally using synthetic template baselines, and reads within Hamming distance 2 were collapsed, with unmergeable singletons discarded. Reads were aligned against IMGT so that V, D and J genes, CDR3 length and insertions or deletions at six rearrangement sites could be assigned. Within each subset, clonotype counts were normalized to sorted cell number, and only after that were true diversity and Gini coefficients computed with the tcR R package. The overlap coefficient, calculated on TCRB nucleotide sequences, was used to quantify repertoire sharing. TCRdb took this table from immuneACCESS and kept in-frame rearrangements with V and J called. Such tables lack part of the clones; where checked against another copy, unresolved V genes explain under half of the gap, and the rest is unexplained. The D gene and trimming were derived from the DNA, and the V and J assignments and clone size from that table. For this sample there are about 150,000 clones; 10% appear just once. The ten largest clones capture more than 0.4% of the sample.

Sequencing used central memory CD4+ T cells from blood. The TCR comes from a man between 25 and 39 years old with type 1 diabetes. The chain is encoded by TRBV7-3 joined to TRBJ1-1; the D gene lacks a confident call. The CDR3: CASSERRGNTEAFF. Here is the DNA: TGTGCCAGCAGCGAACGACGGGGAAACACTGAAGCTTTCTTT. With the portions outside the CDR3 filled from the reference TRBV7-3 and TRBJ1-1 genes, the complete variable region becomes GAGVSQTPSNKVTEKGKYVELRCDPISGHTALYWYRQSLGQGPEFLIYFQGTGAADDSGLPNDRFFAVRPEGSVSTLKIQRTERGDSAVYLCASSERRGNTEAFFGQGTRLTVV.